This T cell receptor beta chain was identified during a study of cytomegalovirus exposure and HLA in healthy donors. Of note for this clone: The target antigen is unknown.

This CDR3 region has 14 residues. Germline CDR1 reads SGHRS; CDR2 reads YFSETQ. V shed 5 bases, J shed 2 bases, and the junction held 0 bases outside the gene matches. 60 Vbeta and 13 Jbeta primers were used in PCR. As originally analysed: Tens of millions of unique TCR beta chains, roughly 11 million of them shared, were counted by a later analysis. Clones were sequenced by immunoSEQ multiplex PCR, and TCRdb holds only the in-frame ones, with some missing. That table furnishes V, J and clone size, whereas the DNA furnished D and trimming. The sample gives some 120,000 clones, around 80% of which show up once; roughly 2% is in the top ten. General study results and limits: It was 150 to 200 TCR beta chains that were listed as cytomegalovirus-associated. In vitro, three CMV-associated chains proved specific for CMV antigens.

This clonotype was sampled from a man aged 50-59 years in good health and CMV-seronegative. The chain uses TRBV5-1 and TRBJ2-6, with 8 nucleotides matching TRBD1. Sequencing used PBMCs. In nucleotides, the CDR3 is TGCGCCAGCAGGACAGGGGCTGGGGCCAACGTCCTGACTTTC. Protein: CASRTGAGANVLTF.